This entry is about one T cell receptor beta chain. What this receptor recognizes is not known. Base quality data are lacking; no much larger clone is found one base away. Germline trimming amounts to 1 base on V and 4 bases on J, with 3 as the count of junction bases outside the gene matches. The germline V gene gives CDR1 as MNHNS and CDR2 as SASEGT. The CDR3 holds 15 amino acids from the cysteine to the phenylalanine. The retained sequence is limited to the CDR3, 45 bases, with the frame set at the first base. This specimen belongs to a study of T cell changes during pregnancy in multiple sclerosis (dated by TCRdb to 2018 to 2020). At the level of the whole study: In women with multiple sclerosis, the researchers looked at how the T cell repertoire shifted as pregnancy progressed.

Preparation of the library involved the immunoSEQ multiplex PCR assay. TCRdb stores this immuneACCESS table with in-frame sequences only. Part of the clones is absent; in the studies checked, under half of the shortfall reflects unresolved V genes, and no reason is known for the rest. For this sample the table gives some 44,000 clones, of which about nine tenths were detected only once. Under 0.75% of the sample is in the top ten clones. The source was CD4+ T cells from peripheral blood mononuclear cells, collected before pregnancy. The TCR was taken from a female donor with multiple sclerosis, enrolled in a pregnancy study. The sequence links TRBV6-1 to TRBJ1-4; TRBD1 lines up with 7 middle nucleotides. CDR3 protein: CASSEGGQVNEKLFF. The sequenced DNA: TGTGCCAGCAGTGAAGGAGGACAGGTTAATGAAAAACTGTTTTTT.